The entry below describes one T cell receptor beta chain. Its cognate antigen is unknown. This sample stems from a study of PD-L1 blockade in urothelial cancer. Study-level background: The median T cell count in blood samples was 140,000 to 150,000. Study observations and caveats: TCR clonality was measured in pretreatment peripheral blood. Clonality below the median predicted better survival. Patients with durable benefit had greater blood expansion of tumor-associated TCR clones 3 weeks into treatment.

Measured with immunoSEQ multiplex PCR; TCRdb has only the in-frame clones, and not every one. The sample contains 38,000 or so clones, about 85% of which appear only once. Time point specified: pretreatment peripheral blood. Pretreatment sampling and on-treatment sampling together yielded between 1 and 8 samples for each patient. Sequenced here: PBMCs, sampled around atezolizumab (anti-PD-L1) treatment. This clonotype originated in a man older than 75 with urothelial cancer.

CDR3: CATSRDGGPGQQETQYF. CDR3 nucleotides: TGTGCCACCAGCAGAGATGGGGGTCCGGGACAGCAAGAGACCCAGTACTTC. The V call is TRBV15, the J call TRBJ2-5, with 7 nucleotides matching TRBD1. There are 17 residues in the CDR3. Germline loops: CDR1 LNHNV, CDR2 YYDKDF (reference sequence). The ends lost 0 bases at V and 2 bases at J; junction bases unmatched: 9.